These 27 T cell receptor beta chains originate from one sample sequenced in a study of shared clonotypes between healthy human individuals. Profiling relied on immunoSEQ multiplex PCR, and the TCRdb table lists in-frame clones only, not all of them. This table holds about 1,800,000 clones, about 94% found once. CD45RO negativity and positive selection for CCR7 defined naive CD8 cells, a population that excluded terminally differentiated effector memory CD45RA+ cells. Sequenced input: naive CD8+ T cells sorted from blood. Receptors originate from a man between 18 and 35 years old in good health.

The rearrangement joins TRBV7-8 to TRBJ2-7; 7 bases are a match to TRBD2. The CDR3 extends over 14 amino acids. V shed 2 bases and J 1 base; nucleotides not matched to a gene: 2. Germline lookup yields CDR1 SGHVS and CDR2 FQNEAQ. DNA of the CDR3: TGTGCCAGCAGCTTATCCGGGGGGTCCTACGAGCAGTACTTC. Protein: CASSLSGGSYEQYF. Combining the CDR3 with reference TRBV7-8 and TRBJ2-7 gives the whole variable domain GAGVSQSPRYKVAKRGQDVALRCDPISGHVSLFWYQQALGQGPEFLTYFQNEAQLDKSGLPSDRFFAERPEGSVSTLKIQRTQQEDSAVYLCASSLSGGSYEQYFGPGTRLTVT.

DNA for the CDR3: TGTGCCAGCAGTTCGCACCAGGGGGCGGAAGCTTTCTTT. Translation: CASSSHQGAEAFF. J is TRBJ1-1 and V is TRBV27, with 8 bases aligning to TRBD1. This CDR3 spans 13 amino acids. Looked up from germline, CDR1 is MNHEY and CDR2 is SMNVEV (reference sequence). V was clipped by 4 bases and J by 8 bases; unmatched bases: 6.

The V and J genes are TRBV5-1 and TRBJ1-1; D unresolved. The ends were cut back, 1 base at V and 1 base at J, with 8 bases in the middle. This CDR3 has 14 amino acids. CDR1 and CDR2 from the germline V gene are SGHRS and YFSETQ. The DNA for the CDR3 is TGCGCCAGCAGCTTGATTGTTTCGAACACTGAAGCTTTCTTT. Amino acid sequence: CASSLIVSNTEAFF.

The chain employs TRBV11-2 and TRBJ2-7; a possible D gene is TRBD2 (5 bases). Germline lookup yields CDR1 SGHAT and CDR2 FQNNGV. V shed 3 bases and J shed 3 bases, with 12 bases lying between them. CDR3 length: 14 residues. The CDR3 sequence is CASSLSFGDYEQYF. Written as DNA, the CDR3 is TGTGCCAGCAGCTTGTCTTTCGGGGACTACGAGCAGTACTTC.

V usage is TRBV28 and J usage is TRBJ1-1, with D unresolved. The CDR3 is 14 residues long. From germline, CDR1 is MDHEN and CDR2 SYDVKM. Between the trimmed V and J ends, which lost 2 bases and 8 bases, there was a span of 15 bases. The CDR3 here is CASSLAREVEEAFF. The CDR3 DNA reads as TGTGCCAGCAGTTTAGCAAGGGAGGTCGAGGAAGCTTTCTTT.

This chain uses TRBV5-1 with TRBJ2-7; 9 nucleotides match TRBD1. J was trimmed by 5 bases and V by 1 base; bases with no gene match: 7. CDR3 length: 15 residues. CDR1 and CDR2 (germline): SGHRS, YFSETQ. CDR3: CASSLTRQGGDEQYF. The CDR3 DNA reads TGCGCCAGCAGCTTGACCCGACAGGGGGGTGACGAGCAGTACTTC.

V gene TRBV28 combines with J gene TRBJ1-2; 9 bases align to TRBD1. The germline gives CDR1 MDHEN, CDR2 SYDVKM. The CDR3 runs to 17 residues. J lost 2 bases, V lost 1 base, and 8 bases had no gene match. CDR3 amino acids: CASSLSVTGGINYGYTF. The DNA for the CDR3 is TGTGCCAGCAGTTTATCGGTGACAGGGGGAATAAACTATGGCTACACCTTC.

V is TRBV15 and J is TRBJ1-2, with 8 nucleotides matching TRBD1. With V trimmed by 4 bases and J by 5 bases, 12 bases remained unmatched. CDR3 length: 16 residues. From germline, CDR1 is LNHNV and CDR2 YYDKDF (reference sequence). This chain's CDR3 is CATSTAGQALGYGYTF. DNA of the CDR3: TGTGCCACCAGCACGGCGGGACAGGCTTTGGGGTATGGCTACACCTTC.

The J gene is TRBJ2-7, the V gene TRBV6-6, with 8 bases matching TRBD1. Per germline, CDR1 MNHNY and CDR2 SVGAGI (reference sequence). The junction had 9 bases not matched to a gene; V was cut back by 10 bases and J by 4 bases. The CDR3 covers 13 residues. The CDR3 spells CATLGQGAYEQYF. CDR3 DNA sequence: TGTGCCACACTGGGGCAGGGGGCATACGAGCAGTACTTC.

V and J are TRBV2 and TRBJ2-7; 10 positions agree with TRBD2. CDR3 length equals 15 residues. Trimming removed 5 bases from V and 0 bases from J; junction bases left unmatched: 4. CDR1 and CDR2 (germline): SNHLY, FYNNEI. The CDR3 spells CASSRTSGYSYEQYF. The DNA of the CDR3 is TGTGCCAGCAGTCGGACTAGCGGATACTCCTACGAGCAGTACTTC. Supplemented by reference TRBV2 and TRBJ2-7, the full variable domain reads EPEVTQTPSHQVTQMGQEVILRCVPISNHLYFYWYRQILGQKVEFLVSFYNNEISEKSEIFDDQFSVERPDGSNFTLKIRSTKLEDSAMYFCASSRTSGYSYEQYFGPGTRLTVT.

The chain has TRBV10-3 and TRBJ1-1, with D maybe TRBD1 (5 bases). This CDR3 is built from 14 residues. The V gene's germline CDR1 is ENHRY and CDR2 SYGVKD. Trimming took 3 bases from V and 4 from J, leaving 12 bases between them. CDR3 amino acids: CAISENGGSTEAFF. As DNA, the CDR3 is TGTGCCATCAGTGAAAACGGGGGGAGCACTGAAGCTTTCTTT.

The chain links TRBV12-1 to TRBJ2-7; the table assigns TRBD1, which was not confirmed against the DNA. TRBV12-1 is an annotated pseudogene. The CDR3 extends over 14 amino acids. The CDR3 spells CASSSNGTGDEQYF. The CDR3 bases are TGTGCCAGCAGCAGCAACGGGACAGGGGACGAGCAGTACTTC.

Concerning this clone itself: The same CDR3 is also encoded by other DNA sequences in this sample. The chain employs TRBV6-5 and TRBJ2-7; 9 bases map to TRBD2. The CDR3 consists of 14 residues. Germline CDR1 reads MNHEY; CDR2 reads SVGAGI. V was pared by 6 bases and J by 0 bases, with 3 bases of the junction left unmatched. The CDR3 DNA reads as TGTGCCAGCAGCACTAGCGGGTACTCCTACGAGCAGTACTTC. This translates into CASSTSGYSYEQYF.

The CDR3 DNA reads TGTGCCAGCACCCCCAGCACAGGGGTCTACGAGCAGTACTTC. It encodes CASTPSTGVYEQYF. The genes are TRBV6-5 and TRBJ2-7; 7 positions agree with TRBD1. Germline lookup yields CDR1 MNHEY and CDR2 SVGAGI. The CDR3 is 14 amino acids. Germline trimming cut 7 bases from V and 3 bases from J; bases unmatched to any gene: 9.

The J gene is TRBJ1-1, the V gene TRBV11-2, with 7 bases that match TRBD1. The V segment lost 5 bases and the J segment 7 bases; nucleotides outside the gene matches: 10. The CDR3 is 14 amino acids. Germline V CDR1 and CDR2: SGHAT, FQNNGV. The CDR3 region has the DNA TGTGCCAGCAGCCAAATTCAGGGGGAAGGTGAAGCTTTCTTT. Its translation: CASSQIQGEGEAFF.

This clone was recorded only once. The chain employs TRBV7-6 and TRBJ2-1; D is undetermined. This CDR3 spans 13 amino acids. V was cut by 0 bases and J by 8 bases, with 8 bases left in between. Germline assignment: CDR1 SGHVS and CDR2 FNYEAQ. CDR3 amino acids: CASSLAGNDEQFF. The DNA for the CDR3 is TGTGCCAGCAGCTTAGCGGGCAACGATGAGCAGTTCTTC. Based on the CDR3 plus reference TRBV7-6 and TRBJ2-1, the full variable domain is GAGVSQSPRYKVTKRGQDVALRCDPISGHVSLYWYRQALGQGPEFLTYFNYEAQQDKSGLPNDRFSAERPEGSISTLTIQRTEQRDSAMYRCASSLAGNDEQFFGPGTRLTVL.

The chain uses TRBV10-3 and TRBJ2-7, with TRBD1 matching 11 bases. The CDR3 spans 14 residues. Germline V lookup: CDR1 ENHRY, CDR2 SYGVKD. J lost 3 bases, V lost 7 bases, and 5 bases had no gene match. CDR3 in DNA: TGTGCCATCACTAGGGACAGGGGGGACTACGAGCAGTACTTC. Protein: CAITRDRGDYEQYF.

The rearrangement uses TRBV5-1 and TRBJ2-1, with 10 nucleotides matching TRBD1. This CDR3 contains 16 residues. The V gene end was trimmed by 4 bases and the J gene end by 8 bases; junction bases not matched to a gene: 12. Germline-derived CDR1 and CDR2 are SGHRS and YFSETQ. CDR3 nucleotides: TGCGCCAGCAGCGGAGATGCTGGGACAGGGGTCTATGAGCAGTTCTTC. Amino acid sequence: CASSGDAGTGVYEQFF. Combining the CDR3 with reference TRBV5-1 and TRBJ2-1 gives the whole variable domain KAGVTQTPRYLIKTRGQQVTLSCSPISGHRSVSWYQQTPGQGLQFLFEYFSETQRNKGNFPGRFSGRQFSNSRSEMNVSTLELGDSALYLCASSGDAGTGVYEQFFGPGTRLTVL.

The rearrangement links TRBV18 to TRBJ2-5; D gene unclear. The germline V gene encodes CDR1 KGHSH and CDR2 LQKENI. V dropped 0 bases and J dropped 2 bases, with 4 bases sitting between them. The CDR3 runs 13 residues. CDR3 DNA: TGTGCCAGCTCACCACCAATGCAAGAGACCCAGTACTTC. It yields the protein CASSPPMQETQYF.

The chain has TRBV19 and TRBJ2-5; D is possibly TRBD2 (5 bases). V lost 2 bases, J lost 0 bases, and 7 bases lay in between. Per the germline V gene, CDR1 is LNHDA and CDR2 is SQIVND (reference sequence). The CDR3 extends over 14 amino acids. The CDR3 reads CASSISGNQETQYF. The CDR3 nucleotides are TGTGCCAGTAGTATATCGGGAAACCAAGAGACCCAGTACTTC.

The CDR3 nucleotides are TGTGCCAGCAGCCCCGGTGAAGGGGCTTGGAGCACAGATACGCAGTATTTT. This encodes CASSPGEGAWSTDTQYF. The genes are TRBV7-9 and TRBJ2-3, with TRBD1 as a possible D gene (5 bases). From germline, CDR1 is SEHNR and CDR2 FQNEAQ (reference sequence). The length of the CDR3 is 17 residues. V lost 5 bases and J lost 0, with 18 bases in between.

The chain links TRBV5-8 to TRBJ1-2; no reliable D call. Trimming took 0 bases from V and 8 from J, leaving 17 bases between them. This CDR3 contains 15 residues. Germline V gene lookup returns CDR1 SGHTS and CDR2 YDEGEE. The CDR3 nucleotides read TGTGCCAGCAGCTTGGACGTATCGGTCCCTGAGGGCTACACCTTC. Its translation: CASSLDVSVPEGYTF.

The chain uses TRBV2 and TRBJ2-5, with D unclear. CDR3 size: 14 residues. The germline V gene has CDR1 SNHLY and CDR2 FYNNEI. The V gene lost 1 base and the J gene lost 5 bases, with 11 bases spanning the gap. The CDR3 is CASSEDLTLETQYF. CDR3 bases: TGTGCCAGCAGTGAAGACTTGACCCTGGAGACCCAGTACTTC.

The chain is built from TRBV9 and TRBJ2-3, with D unclear. The CDR3 runs 13 residues. V lost 0 bases, J lost 4 bases, and 6 bases lay in between. Germline CDR1 reads SGDLS; CDR2 reads YYNGEE. The CDR3, as DNA: TGTGCCAGCAGCGTAGGTTGGGCAGATACGCAGTATTTT. It yields the protein CASSVGWADTQYF. Together with reference TRBV9 and TRBJ2-3, the CDR3 gives the full variable domain: DSGVTQTPKHLITATGQRVTLRCSPRSGDLSVYWYQQSLDQGLQFLIQYYNGEERAKGNILERFSAQQFPDLHSELNLSSLELGDSALYFCASSVGWADTQYFGPGTRLTVL.

The CDR3 DNA is TGCGCCAGCAGCCCTAGCCAGGTTACCACAGATACGCAGTATTTT. Translated: CASSPSQVTTDTQYF. The V gene is TRBV4-1, the J gene TRBJ2-3; the D gene is possibly TRBD2 (5 bases). Between the trimmed V and J ends, which lost 4 bases and 2 bases, there was a span of 13 bases. Looked up from germline, CDR1 is MGHRA and CDR2 is YSYEKL. The CDR3 totals 15 residues.

The chain has TRBV28 and TRBJ2-7; TRBD2 might be the D (7 bases). This CDR3 contains 13 residues. Germline CDR1 reads MDHEN; CDR2 reads SYDVKM. The V end lost 10 bases, the J end lost 1 base, and 14 bases lay between the germline ends. The CDR3 sequence: CATRGGGSYEQYF. The DNA of the CDR3 is TGTGCCACCCGAGGGGGGGGGTCCTACGAGCAGTACTTC.

The rearrangement joins TRBV6-6 to TRBJ1-1; D is possibly TRBD1 (5 bases). This CDR3 is built from 14 residues. CDR1 and CDR2 from the germline V gene are MNHNY and SVGAGI (reference sequence). V was pared by 6 bases and J by 4 bases, with 15 bases between. This chain's CDR3 is CASSLGMGGTEAFF. The DNA for the CDR3 is TGTGCCAGCAGCCTCGGGATGGGGGGCACTGAAGCTTTCTTT.